This T cell receptor (beta chain) originates from a study of blood T cell repertoires in COVID-19 (dated by TCRdb to 2020 to 2021). Broadly, across the study: Collaborator samples came from the United States, Italy and Spain and covered acute and convalescent phases of COVID-19. The prospective study material was composed of cDNA or gDNA derived from T cells, B-cell-depleted T cells, or PBMCs. Subjects who had been exposed to COVID-19, were actively infected with it, or had recovered from it provided the deeply sampled blood TCRbeta repertoires that made up the dataset. The repertoires were released in a freely available public database meant as a resource for research on the immune response to SARS-CoV-2. Samples were obtained from the ongoing ImmuneRACE study (first 160 participants) and from about 1,300 subjects provided by 6 global collaborators. Nearly every sample came with metadata listing a de-identified subject ID, COVID-19 status, age in years and sex. Where available, HLA class I and class II types were taken from metadata supplied by the sample provider and were not determined by assay-based typing. Summary of the overall study and its limitations: Clinical and demographic metadata were provided uncurated, with the amount varying by source and participant.

TCRbeta CDR3 regions were amplified from genomic DNA by means of the immunoSEQ Assay, a bias-controlled multiplex PCR. The study's processing was this. The number of nucleated cells in each sample was estimated from the amplification of reference gene primers within the assay. Sequence reads were collapsed and filtered to measure the absolute abundance of every unique TCRbeta CDR3 rearrangement. For each sample, productive Simpson clonality was calculated by taking the square root of Simpson's diversity index across productive rearrangements. Not all clones reach the TCRdb copy of this immuneACCESS table, which keeps in-frame sequences only. Checked studies attribute under half of the gap to unresolved V genes and leave the rest unexplained. V and J calls plus clone size are reproduced from that table; the DNA served to infer D and trimming. For this sample the table gives around 140,000 clones, of which roughly 83% were detected only once. Jointly, the top ten make up 1.4% to 1.5% of the sample.

About this clone itself: What antigen it recognizes has not been identified. No base qualities exist here, and no much larger clone lies one base off it.

Whole blood was collected in K2EDTA tubes by collaborating institutions according to the institutions' own protocols. Collaborator samples were shipped for TCRbeta analysis as frozen whole blood, isolated PBMCs, or DNA extracted from either sample type. For this chain, trimming is 4 bases at the V end and 7 bases at the J end, and the number of junction bases without a gene match is 5. The germline V gene sets CDR1 to SGHRS and CDR2 to YFSETQ. Reading from cysteine to phenylalanine, the CDR3 counts 14 amino acids. The read is trimmed to its CDR3 DNA, 42 bases read in frame from base 1. This sequence was found in a man aged 55-75 years with acute or convalescent COVID-19. The specimen was peripheral blood. The sequence links TRBV5-1 to TRBJ2-1, with 10 bases matching TRBD2. The nucleotide sequence is TGCGCCAGCAGCCATGGACTAGCGGAGAATGAGCAGTTCTTC. Translated, it reads CASSHGLAENEQFF.